These 18 T cell receptor beta chains share one sample of origin, sequenced in a study of shared clonotypes between healthy human individuals. Measured with immunoSEQ multiplex PCR; TCRdb has only the in-frame clones, and not every one. The sample lists roughly 2.5 million clones; 85% to 95% were seen once. Sequences were obtained from naive CD4+ T cells sorted from blood. The subset here: CD45RA+ positively selected. These receptors were obtained from a man between 18 and 35 years old in good health.

V gene TRBV6-1 combines with J gene TRBJ2-3, with 7 nucleotides matching TRBD2. The trim removed 2 bases at V and 2 bases at J, leaving 4 bases unmatched. Germline lookup yields CDR1 MNHNS and CDR2 SASEGT. This CDR3 is built from 15 residues. As DNA, the CDR3 is TGTGCCAGCAGTGAATTGGGGGGGATCACAGATACGCAGTATTTT. This sequence encodes CASSELGGITDTQYF.

The genes are TRBV2 and TRBJ1-2; D is unclear. Germline V gene data show CDR1 as SNHLY and CDR2 as FYNNEI. V lost 5 bases, J lost 0 bases, and 10 bases lay in between. There are 14 residues in the CDR3. In nucleotides, the CDR3 is TGTGCCAGCAGTAGCGTGAGCGCTAACTATGGCTACACCTTC. Translating it yields CASSSVSANYGYTF.

This clone has just a few counts. The genes are TRBV30 and TRBJ1-1, with D possibly TRBD1 on 6 matching bases. Looked up from germline, CDR1 is GTSNPN and CDR2 is SVGIG (reference sequence). CDR3 length: 12 amino acids. Trimming removed 5 bases at V and 3 bases at J, with 10 bases between. Written as DNA, the CDR3 is TGTGCCTGGGCGGACAGAGACACTGAAGCTTTCTTT. Protein: CAWADRDTEAFF.

The chain uses TRBV9 and TRBJ1-2; 8 positions agree with TRBD1. Trimming at V came to 0 bases and at J to 5 bases, leaving 3 bases not matched to a gene. Per the germline V gene, CDR1 is SGDLS and CDR2 is YYNGEE. This CDR3 is built from 14 residues. The CDR3 sequence: CASSVARTGYGYTF. The CDR3 nucleotides are TGTGCCAGCAGCGTAGCAAGGACAGGGTATGGCTACACCTTC.

The chain carries TRBV28 and TRBJ2-7, with TRBD1 identical over 9 bases. Germline-derived CDR1 and CDR2 are MDHEN and SYDVKM. Germline trimming cut 4 bases from V and 3 bases from J; bases unmatched to any gene: 7. The CDR3 covers 15 residues. CDR3 DNA: TGTGCCAGCAGTTCAACCGGGACAGGGTTCTACGAGCAGTACTTC. This gives the protein CASSSTGTGFYEQYF.

V gene TRBV5-5 combines with J gene TRBJ2-3; the match to TRBD2 covers 12 bases. The trim removed 4 bases at V and 0 bases at J, leaving 3 bases unmatched. This CDR3 is 16 amino acids long. In germline, CDR1 is SGHKS, CDR2 YYEKEE (reference sequence). The CDR3 DNA reads TGTGCCAGCAGCCCCGGGACTAGCGGGAGCACAGATACGCAGTATTTT. The encoded protein is CASSPGTSGSTDTQYF.

This chain joins TRBV6-5 and TRBJ2-7, with D possibly being TRBD1 or TRBD2 (6 bases each). V lost 6 bases and J 9 bases, leaving 18 bases between the germline ends. CDR3 length equals 13 residues. CDR1 is MNHEY, CDR2 SVGAGI, per germline. The CDR3 here is CASSPKGGLGQYF. For the CDR3, the DNA is TGTGCCAGCAGCCCGAAGGGGGGACTCGGGCAGTACTTC.

The rearrangement uses TRBV12-5 and TRBJ1-5; D is unclear. Looked up from germline, CDR1 is LGHNT and CDR2 is FRNRAP. This CDR3 contains 15 residues. V was shortened by 0 bases and J by 2 bases, with 8 bases between the two germline ends. CDR3: CASGLVGVGNQPQHF. The DNA of the CDR3 is TGTGCTAGTGGTTTGGTTGGGGTCGGCAATCAGCCCCAGCATTTT.

The chain combines TRBV6-5 with TRBJ1-6; D possibly corresponds to TRBD1 (5 bases). V was cut by 6 bases and J by 14 bases, with 20 bases left in between. The CDR3 is 14 residues long. Germline assignment: CDR1 MNHEY and CDR2 SVGAGI. The CDR3 DNA sequence: TGTGCCAGCAGCTTCGGGACGGATGTCAAGGCCCTCCACTTT. Protein product: CASSFGTDVKALHF.

The chain carries TRBV5-5 and TRBJ1-1; 7 bases are shared with TRBD1. Germline V gene data show CDR1 as SGHKS and CDR2 as YYEKEE (reference sequence). The CDR3 runs to 14 residues. V lost 6 bases and J lost 0; bases outside the gene matches: 5. CDR3 sequence: CASTPGTVNTEAFF. CDR3 sequence (DNA): TGTGCCAGCACTCCCGGGACAGTGAACACTGAAGCTTTCTTT. Filled out from reference TRBV5-5 and TRBJ1-1, the complete variable domain reads DAGVTQSPTHLIKTRGQQVTLRCSPISGHKSVSWYQQVLGQGPQFIFQYYEKEERGRGNFPDRFSARQFPNYSSELNVNALLLGDSALYLCASTPGTVNTEAFFGQGTRLTVV.

This chain uses TRBV6-6 with TRBJ1-5; D not resolved. V was shortened by 7 bases and J by 7 bases, with 11 bases between the two germline ends. The CDR3 is made up of 12 amino acids. Germline CDR1 and CDR2: MNHNY and SVGAGI (reference sequence). CDR3 DNA sequence: TGTGCCAGCACGAGCCCGGGCCAGCCCCAGCATTTT. Translated, it gives CASTSPGQPQHF.

The V call is TRBV7-2, the J call TRBJ2-2, with TRBD2 as a possible D gene (5 bases). The germline V gene has CDR1 SGHTA and CDR2 FQGNSA. V dropped 1 base and J dropped 0 bases, with 9 bases sitting between them. The CDR3 has 16 amino acids. The CDR3 loop is CASSLDLAANTGELFF. In nucleotides, the CDR3 is TGTGCCAGCAGCTTAGACCTAGCCGCGAACACCGGGGAGCTGTTTTTT.

J is TRBJ1-2 and V is TRBV6-5; TRBD1 aligns across 8 bases. The germline CDR1 and CDR2 sequences are MNHEY and SVGAGI. The V segment lost 2 bases and the J segment 4 bases; nucleotides outside the gene matches: 9. CDR3 length equals 16 residues. The CDR3 loop reads CASSYTDRVRTYGYTF. The CDR3 DNA sequence: TGTGCCAGCAGTTACACGGACAGGGTACGGACCTATGGCTACACCTTC.

This rearrangement joins TRBV4-1 to TRBJ2-5; TRBD2 matches at 14 bases. The J call could be wrong; TRBJ2-7 is a better fit for the DNA end. Germline CDR1 reads MGHRA; CDR2 reads YSYEKL. The CDR3 loop spans 17 amino acids. The CDR3 DNA follows: TGCGCCAGCAGCGAAGGACTAGCGGGAGGTGGCTCCTACGAGCAGTACTTC. This codes for CASSEGLAGGGSYEQYF.

This chain uses TRBV23-1 with TRBJ2-6; TRBD1 matches at 11 bases. TRBV23-1 is given ORF status, its function remaining uncertain. CDR3 length: 17 residues. J was trimmed by 3 bases and V by 4 bases; bases with no gene match: 5. CDR3 protein: CASSPGTGGRGANVLTF. The CDR3 region has the DNA TGCGCCAGCAGTCCAGGGACAGGGGGACGTGGGGCCAACGTCCTGACTTTC.

This chain joins TRBV7-3 and TRBJ2-7, with D perhaps matching TRBD1 (5 bases). CDR3 size: 14 residues. Trimming removed 5 bases from V and 0 bases from J, with 11 bases in between. Looked up from germline, CDR1 is SGHTA and CDR2 is FQGTGA. DNA of the CDR3: TGTGCCAGCAGCCGGACACCGGGCTCCTACGAGCAGTACTTC. As protein: CASSRTPGSYEQYF.

The V gene is TRBV5-1, the J gene TRBJ2-3, with D unresolved. Per the germline V gene, CDR1 is SGHRS and CDR2 is YFSETQ. Trimming pared 0 bases from V and 2 bases from J, leaving 13 bases between. The CDR3 loop spans 16 amino acids. The DNA of the CDR3 is TGCGCCAGCAGCTTGGGGGGTCGGCCGGTCACAGATACGCAGTATTTT. Its protein is CASSLGGRPVTDTQYF.

The chain links TRBV10-3 to TRBJ2-3, with D possibly matching TRBD2 (5 bases). The germline gives CDR1 ENHRY, CDR2 SYGVKD. Trimming shortened V by 0 bases and J by 0 bases, and 13 bases separated the two germline ends. The CDR3 runs 17 residues. CDR3 protein: CAISESTRVASTDTQYF. The CDR3 DNA reads TGTGCCATCAGTGAGTCGACTCGAGTAGCGAGCACAGATACGCAGTATTTT.